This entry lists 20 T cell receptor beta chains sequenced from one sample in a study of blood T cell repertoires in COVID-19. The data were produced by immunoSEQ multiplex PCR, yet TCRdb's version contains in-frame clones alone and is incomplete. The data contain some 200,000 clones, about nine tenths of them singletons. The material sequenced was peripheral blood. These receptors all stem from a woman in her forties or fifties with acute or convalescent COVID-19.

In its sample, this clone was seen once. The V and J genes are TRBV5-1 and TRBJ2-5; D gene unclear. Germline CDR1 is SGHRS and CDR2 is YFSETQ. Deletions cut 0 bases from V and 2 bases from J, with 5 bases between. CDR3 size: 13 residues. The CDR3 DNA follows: TGCGCCAGCAGCTTGGGAGTACAAGAGACCCAGTACTTC. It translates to CASSLGVQETQYF.

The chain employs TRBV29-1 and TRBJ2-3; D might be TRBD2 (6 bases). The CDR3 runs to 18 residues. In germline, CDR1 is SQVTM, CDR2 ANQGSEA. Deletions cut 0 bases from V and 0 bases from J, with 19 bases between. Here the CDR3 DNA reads TGCAGCGTTGAAGATTGGGGGGTGGGCGGTACTAGCACAGATACGCAGTATTTT. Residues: CSVEDWGVGGTSTDTQYF.

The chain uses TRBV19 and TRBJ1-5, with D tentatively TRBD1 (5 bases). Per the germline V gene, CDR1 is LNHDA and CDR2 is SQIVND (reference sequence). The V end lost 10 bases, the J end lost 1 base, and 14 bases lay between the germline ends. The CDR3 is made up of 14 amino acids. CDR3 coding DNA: TGTGCCACCGGGGGGACCCAAAGCAATCAGCCCCAGCATTTT. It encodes CATGGTQSNQPQHF.

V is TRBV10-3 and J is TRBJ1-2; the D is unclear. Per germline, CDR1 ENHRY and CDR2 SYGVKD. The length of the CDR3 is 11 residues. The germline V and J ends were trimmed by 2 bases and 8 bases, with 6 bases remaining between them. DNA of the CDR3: TGTGCCATCAGTGAGCTAATGGGCTACACCTTC. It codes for CAISELMGYTF.

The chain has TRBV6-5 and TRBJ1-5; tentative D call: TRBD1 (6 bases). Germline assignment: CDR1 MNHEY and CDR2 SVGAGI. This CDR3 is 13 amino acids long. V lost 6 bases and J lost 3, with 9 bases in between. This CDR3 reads CASRVGANQPQHF. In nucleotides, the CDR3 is TGTGCCAGCAGGGTGGGGGCCAATCAGCCCCAGCATTTT.

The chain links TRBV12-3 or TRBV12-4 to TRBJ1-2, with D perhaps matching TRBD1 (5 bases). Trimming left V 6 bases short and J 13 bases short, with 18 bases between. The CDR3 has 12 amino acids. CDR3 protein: CASRFSKGQGTF. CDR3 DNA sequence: TGTGCCAGCAGGTTTTCTAAGGGGCAGGGCACCTTC.

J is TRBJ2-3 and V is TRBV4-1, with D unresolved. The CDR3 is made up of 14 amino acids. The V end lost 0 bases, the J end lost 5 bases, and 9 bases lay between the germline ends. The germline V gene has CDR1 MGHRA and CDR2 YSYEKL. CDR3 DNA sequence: TGCGCCAGCAGCCAAGAGGCAGTGGTAGATACGCAGTATTTT. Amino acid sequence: CASSQEAVVDTQYF.

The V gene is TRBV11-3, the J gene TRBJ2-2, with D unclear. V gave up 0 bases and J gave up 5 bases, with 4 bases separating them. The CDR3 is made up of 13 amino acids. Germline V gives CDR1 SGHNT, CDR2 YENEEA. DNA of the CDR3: TGTGCCAGCAGCTTAGATCCGACCGGGGAGCTGTTTTTT. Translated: CASSLDPTGELFF.

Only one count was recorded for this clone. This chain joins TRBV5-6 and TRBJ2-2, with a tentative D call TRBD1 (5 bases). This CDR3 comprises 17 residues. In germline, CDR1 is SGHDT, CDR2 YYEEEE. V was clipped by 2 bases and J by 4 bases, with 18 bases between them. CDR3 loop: CASSFQVGASRTGELFF. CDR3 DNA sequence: TGTGCCAGCAGCTTCCAGGTTGGGGCTAGTCGCACCGGGGAGCTGTTTTTT.

The CDR3, as DNA: TGCGCCAGCAGCTTCCAGGGTCAGGACAATGAGCAGTTCTTC. Its protein is CASSFQGQDNEQFF. J is TRBJ2-1 and V is TRBV5-1, with D perhaps TRBD1 (5 bases). The CDR3 totals 14 residues. The germline gives CDR1 SGHRS, CDR2 YFSETQ. Trimming pared 2 bases from V and 5 bases from J, leaving 11 bases between.

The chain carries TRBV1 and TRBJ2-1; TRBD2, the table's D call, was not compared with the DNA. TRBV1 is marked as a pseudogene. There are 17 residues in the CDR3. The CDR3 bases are TGCACCAGCAGCGACCGGGATTGCACCCGAGTTGGCAATGAGCAGTTCTTC. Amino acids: CTSSDRDCTRVGNEQFF.

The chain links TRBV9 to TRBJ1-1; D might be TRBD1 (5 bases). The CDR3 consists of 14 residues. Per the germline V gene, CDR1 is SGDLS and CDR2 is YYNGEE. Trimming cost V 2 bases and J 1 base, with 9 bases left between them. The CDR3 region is CASSVSGSNTEAFF. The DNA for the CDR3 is TGTGCCAGCAGCGTTTCAGGGTCGAACACTGAAGCTTTCTTT.

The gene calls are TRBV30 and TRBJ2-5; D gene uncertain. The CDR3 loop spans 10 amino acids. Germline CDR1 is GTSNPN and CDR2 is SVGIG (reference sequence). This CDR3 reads CGSGQETQYF. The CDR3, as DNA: TGTGGGTCGGGCCAAGAGACCCAGTACTTC. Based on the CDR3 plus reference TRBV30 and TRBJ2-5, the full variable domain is SQTIHQWPATLVQPVGSPLSLECTVEGTSNPNLYWYRQAAGRGLQLLFYSVGIGQISSEVPQNLSASRPQDRQFILSSKKLLLSDSGFYLCGSGQETQYFGPGTRLLVL.

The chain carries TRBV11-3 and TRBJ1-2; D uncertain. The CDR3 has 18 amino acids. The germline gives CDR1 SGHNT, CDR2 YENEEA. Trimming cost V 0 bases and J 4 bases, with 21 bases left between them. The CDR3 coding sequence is TGTGCCAGCAGCTTAGATGGAGGGCGAGGTGGAGTGAGCTATGGCTACACCTTC. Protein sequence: CASSLDGGRGGVSYGYTF.

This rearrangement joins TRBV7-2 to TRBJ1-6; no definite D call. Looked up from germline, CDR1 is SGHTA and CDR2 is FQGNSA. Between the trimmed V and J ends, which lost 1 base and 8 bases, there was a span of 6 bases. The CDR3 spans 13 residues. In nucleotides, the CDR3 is TGTGCCAGCAGCTTAGTGGGAGATTCACCCCTCCACTTT. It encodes CASSLVGDSPLHF.

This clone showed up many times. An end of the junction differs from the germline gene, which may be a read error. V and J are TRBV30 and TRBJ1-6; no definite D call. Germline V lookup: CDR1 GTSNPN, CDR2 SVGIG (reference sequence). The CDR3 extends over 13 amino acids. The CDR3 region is CAGRPVADSPLHF. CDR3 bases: TGTGCCGGGAGGCCAGTTGCCGATTCACCCCTCCACTTT.

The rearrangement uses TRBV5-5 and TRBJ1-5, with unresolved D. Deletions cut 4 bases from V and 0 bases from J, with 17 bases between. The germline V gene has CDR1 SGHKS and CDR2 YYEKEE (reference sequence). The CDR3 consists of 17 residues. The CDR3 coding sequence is TGTGCCAGCAGCCTCCTCGGAGAGGCCTATAGCAATCAGCCCCAGCATTTT. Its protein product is CASSLLGEAYSNQPQHF. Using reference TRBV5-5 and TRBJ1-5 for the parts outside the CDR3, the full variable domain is DAGVTQSPTHLIKTRGQQVTLRCSPISGHKSVSWYQQVLGQGPQFIFQYYEKEERGRGNFPDRFSARQFPNYSSELNVNALLLGDSALYLCASSLLGEAYSNQPQHFGDGTRLSIL.

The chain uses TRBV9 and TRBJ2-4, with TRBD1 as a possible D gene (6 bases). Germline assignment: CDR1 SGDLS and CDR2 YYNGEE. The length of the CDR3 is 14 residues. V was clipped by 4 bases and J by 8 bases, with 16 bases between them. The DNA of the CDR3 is TGTGCCAGCAGCACAATGCGGACAGCGGACATTCAGTACTTC. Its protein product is CASSTMRTADIQYF.

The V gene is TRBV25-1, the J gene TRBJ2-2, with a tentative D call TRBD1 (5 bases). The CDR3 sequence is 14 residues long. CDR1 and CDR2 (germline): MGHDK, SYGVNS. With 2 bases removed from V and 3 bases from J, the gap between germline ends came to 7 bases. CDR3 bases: TGTGCCAGCAGTGAACAGGGTTACACCGGGGAGCTGTTTTTT. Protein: CASSEQGYTGELFF.

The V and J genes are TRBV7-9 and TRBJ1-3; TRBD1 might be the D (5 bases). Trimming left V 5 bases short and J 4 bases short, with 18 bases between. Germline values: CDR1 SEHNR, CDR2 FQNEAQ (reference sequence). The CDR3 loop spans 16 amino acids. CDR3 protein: CASSQGAGQSGNTIYF. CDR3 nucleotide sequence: TGTGCCAGCAGCCAAGGGGCGGGGCAGTCGGGAAACACCATATATTTT.